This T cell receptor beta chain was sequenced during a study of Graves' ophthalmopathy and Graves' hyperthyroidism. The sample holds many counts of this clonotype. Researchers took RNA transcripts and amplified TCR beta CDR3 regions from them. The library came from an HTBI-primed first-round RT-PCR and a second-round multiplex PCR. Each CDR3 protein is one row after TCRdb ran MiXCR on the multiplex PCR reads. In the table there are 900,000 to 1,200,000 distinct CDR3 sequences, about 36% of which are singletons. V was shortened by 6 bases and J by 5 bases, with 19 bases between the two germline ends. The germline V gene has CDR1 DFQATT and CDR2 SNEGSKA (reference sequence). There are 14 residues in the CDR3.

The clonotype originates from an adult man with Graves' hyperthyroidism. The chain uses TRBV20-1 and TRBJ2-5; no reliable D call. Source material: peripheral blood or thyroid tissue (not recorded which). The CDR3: CSASGLSRLETQYF. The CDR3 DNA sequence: TGCAGTGCCTCCGGGCTCAGTCGTTTGGAGACCCAGTACTTC.